This T cell receptor (beta chain) is from a study of cytomegalovirus exposure and HLA in healthy donors. Study findings and constraints: Most sequenced TCRs were rare (though some public TCRs occurred in many donors). A later analysis found TCR association rates differed by HLA locus, highest for DRB1 and lowest for HLA-C. The listing of fewer than 200 TCR beta chains classed them as cytomegalovirus-associated.

Of note for this clone: Its antigen is undetermined.

60 Vbeta and 13 Jbeta primers were used in PCR. The data were produced by immunoSEQ multiplex PCR, yet TCRdb's version contains in-frame clones alone and is incomplete. This sample lists about 140,000 clones; its ten largest clones have approximately 1%. Germline V gene data show CDR1 as GTSNPN and CDR2 as SVGIG (reference sequence). The length of the CDR3 is 13 residues. Between the trimmed V and J ends, which lost 0 bases and 6 bases, there was a span of 12 bases. This clonotype was obtained from a male donor in good health and CMV-seronegative. The V gene is TRBV30, the J gene TRBJ2-7, with D possibly TRBD1 on 5 matching bases. Material for sequencing was PBMCs. CDR3 DNA: TGTGCCTGGAGTGTACTCCGGACACTCGAGCAGTACTTC. Translated: CAWSVLRTLEQYF.